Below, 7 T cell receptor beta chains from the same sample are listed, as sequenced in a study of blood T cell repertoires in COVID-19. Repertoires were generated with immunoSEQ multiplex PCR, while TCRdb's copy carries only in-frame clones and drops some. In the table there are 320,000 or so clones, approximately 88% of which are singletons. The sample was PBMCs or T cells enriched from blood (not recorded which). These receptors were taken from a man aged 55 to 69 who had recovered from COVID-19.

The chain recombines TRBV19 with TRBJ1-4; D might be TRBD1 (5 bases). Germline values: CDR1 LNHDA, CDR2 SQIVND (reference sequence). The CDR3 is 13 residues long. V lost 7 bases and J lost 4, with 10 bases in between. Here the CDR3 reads CASKGANNEKLFF. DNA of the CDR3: TGTGCCAGTAAAGGGGCTAATAATGAAAAACTGTTTTTT.

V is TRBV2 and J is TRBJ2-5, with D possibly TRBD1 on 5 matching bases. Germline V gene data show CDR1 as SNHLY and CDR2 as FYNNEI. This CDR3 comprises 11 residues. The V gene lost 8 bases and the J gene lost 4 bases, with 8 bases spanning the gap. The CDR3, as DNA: TGTGCCAGCGGCAGGGCAGAGACCCAGTACTTC. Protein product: CASGRAETQYF.

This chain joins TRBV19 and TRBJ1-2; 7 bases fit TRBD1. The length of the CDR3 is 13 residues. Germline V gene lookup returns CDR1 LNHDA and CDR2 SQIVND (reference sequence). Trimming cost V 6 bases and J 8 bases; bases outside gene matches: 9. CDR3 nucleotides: TGTGCCAGTAGCCGGGGACAGCTGATCGGCTACACCTTC. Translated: CASSRGQLIGYTF.

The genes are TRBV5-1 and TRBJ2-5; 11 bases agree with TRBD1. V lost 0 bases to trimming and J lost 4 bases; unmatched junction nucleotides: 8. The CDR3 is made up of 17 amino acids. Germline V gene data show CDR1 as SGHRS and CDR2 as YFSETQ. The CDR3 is CASSLVRTGGAAETQYF. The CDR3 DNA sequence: TGCGCCAGCAGCTTGGTACGGACAGGGGGCGCGGCAGAGACCCAGTACTTC.

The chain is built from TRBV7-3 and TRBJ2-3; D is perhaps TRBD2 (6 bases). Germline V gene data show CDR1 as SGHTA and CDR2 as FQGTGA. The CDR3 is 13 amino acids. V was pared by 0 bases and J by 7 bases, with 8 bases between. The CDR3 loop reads CASSLTSGNTQYF. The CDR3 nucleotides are TGTGCCAGCAGCTTAACTAGCGGTAATACGCAGTATTTT.

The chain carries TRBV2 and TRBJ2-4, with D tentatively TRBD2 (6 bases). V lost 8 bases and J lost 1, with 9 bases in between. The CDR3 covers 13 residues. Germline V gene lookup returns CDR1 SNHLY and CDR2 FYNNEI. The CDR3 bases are TGTGCCAGCGAGGAGGGGGCCAAAAACATTCAGTACTTC. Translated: CASEEGAKNIQYF. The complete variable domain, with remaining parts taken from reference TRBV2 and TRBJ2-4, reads EPEVTQTPSHQVTQMGQEVILRCVPISNHLYFYWYRQILGQKVEFLVSFYNNEISEKSEIFDDQFSVERPDGSNFTLKIRSTKLEDSAMYFCASEEGAKNIQYFGAGTRLSVL.

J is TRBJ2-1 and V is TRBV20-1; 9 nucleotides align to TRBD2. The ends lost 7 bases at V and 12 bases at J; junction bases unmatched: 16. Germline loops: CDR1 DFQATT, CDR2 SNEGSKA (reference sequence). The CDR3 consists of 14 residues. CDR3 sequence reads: CSGSRLAEEFGQFF. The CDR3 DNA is TGCAGTGGTAGTAGACTAGCGGAGGAGTTTGGGCAGTTCTTC.